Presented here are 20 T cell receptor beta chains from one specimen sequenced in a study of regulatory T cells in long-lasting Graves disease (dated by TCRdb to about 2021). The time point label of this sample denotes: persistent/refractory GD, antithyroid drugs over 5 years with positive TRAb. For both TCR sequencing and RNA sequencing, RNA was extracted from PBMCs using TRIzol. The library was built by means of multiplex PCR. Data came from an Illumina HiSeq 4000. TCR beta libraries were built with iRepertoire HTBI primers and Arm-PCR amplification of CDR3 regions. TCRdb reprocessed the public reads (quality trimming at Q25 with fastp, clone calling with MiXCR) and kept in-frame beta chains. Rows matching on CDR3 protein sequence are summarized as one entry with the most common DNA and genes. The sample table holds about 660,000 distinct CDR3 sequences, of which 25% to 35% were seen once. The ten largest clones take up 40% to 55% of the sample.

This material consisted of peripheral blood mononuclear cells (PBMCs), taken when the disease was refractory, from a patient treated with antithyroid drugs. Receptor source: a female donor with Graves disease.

Here the CDR3 reads CAWRTELGEKLFF. The CDR3 DNA follows: TGTGCCTGGAGGACAGAGCTTGGTGAAAAACTGTTTTTT. The V gene is TRBV30, the J gene TRBJ1-4, with a tentative D call TRBD1 (5 bases). The CDR3 runs to 13 residues. The germline V and J ends were trimmed by 3 bases and 7 bases, with 12 bases remaining between them. From germline, CDR1 is GTSNPN and CDR2 SVGIG (reference sequence).

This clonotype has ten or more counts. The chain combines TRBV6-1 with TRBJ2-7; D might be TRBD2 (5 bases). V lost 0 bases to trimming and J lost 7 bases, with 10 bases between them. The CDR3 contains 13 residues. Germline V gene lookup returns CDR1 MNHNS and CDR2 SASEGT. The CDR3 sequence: CASSEALRTEQYF. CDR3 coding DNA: TGTGCCAGCAGTGAAGCGCTTCGGACTGAGCAGTACTTC.

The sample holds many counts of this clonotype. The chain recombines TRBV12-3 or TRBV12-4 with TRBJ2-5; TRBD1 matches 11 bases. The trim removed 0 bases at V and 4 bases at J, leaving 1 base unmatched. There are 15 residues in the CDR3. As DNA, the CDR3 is TGTGCCAGCAGTTTAGCGGACAGGGGGCGAGAGACCCAGTACTTC. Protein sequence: CASSLADRGRETQYF.

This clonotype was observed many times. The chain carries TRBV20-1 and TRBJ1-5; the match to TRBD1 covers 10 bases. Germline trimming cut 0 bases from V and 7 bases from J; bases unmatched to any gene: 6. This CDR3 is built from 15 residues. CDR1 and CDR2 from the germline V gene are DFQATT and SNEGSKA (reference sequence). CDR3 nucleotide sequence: TGCAGTGCTAGAGACAGGGGACAGGGGTTACAGCCCCAGCATTTT. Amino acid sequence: CSARDRGQGLQPQHF.

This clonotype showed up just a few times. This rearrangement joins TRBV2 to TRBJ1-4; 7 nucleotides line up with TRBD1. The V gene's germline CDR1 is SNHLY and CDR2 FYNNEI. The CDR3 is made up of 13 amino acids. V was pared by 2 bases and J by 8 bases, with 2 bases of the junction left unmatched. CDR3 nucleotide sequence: TGTGCCAGCAGTGAACAGGGGGGGGAAAAACTGTTTTTT. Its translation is CASSEQGGEKLFF.

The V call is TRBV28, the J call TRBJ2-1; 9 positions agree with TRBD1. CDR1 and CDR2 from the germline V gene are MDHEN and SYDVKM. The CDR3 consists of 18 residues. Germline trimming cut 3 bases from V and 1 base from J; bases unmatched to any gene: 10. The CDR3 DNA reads TGTGCCAGCAGTTTCCCACGGGACAGGGAAGGGTCCTACAATGAGCAGTTCTTC. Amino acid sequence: CASSFPRDREGSYNEQFF.

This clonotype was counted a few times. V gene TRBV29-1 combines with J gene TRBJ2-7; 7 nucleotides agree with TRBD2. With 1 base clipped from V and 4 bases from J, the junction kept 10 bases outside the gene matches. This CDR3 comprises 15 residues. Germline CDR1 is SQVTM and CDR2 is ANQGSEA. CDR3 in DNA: TGCAGCGTTGAAGGGGCCGGGGAGGGATCTTACGAGCAGTACTTC. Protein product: CSVEGAGEGSYEQYF.

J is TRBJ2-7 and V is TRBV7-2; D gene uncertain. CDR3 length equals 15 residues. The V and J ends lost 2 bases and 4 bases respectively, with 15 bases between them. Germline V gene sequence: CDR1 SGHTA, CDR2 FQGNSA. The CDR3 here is CASSLRPRNGYEQYF. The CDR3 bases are TGTGCCAGCAGCTTAAGACCTAGGAATGGGTACGAGCAGTACTTC.

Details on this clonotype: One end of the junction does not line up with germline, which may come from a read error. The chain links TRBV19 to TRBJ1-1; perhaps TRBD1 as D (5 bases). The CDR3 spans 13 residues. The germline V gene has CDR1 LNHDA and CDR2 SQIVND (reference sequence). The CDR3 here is CASARGAGTEASF. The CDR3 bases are TGTGCCAGTGCGCGGGGCGCGGGCACTGAAGCTTCCTTT. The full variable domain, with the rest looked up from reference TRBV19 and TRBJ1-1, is DGGITQSPKYLFRKEGQNVTLSCEQNLNHDAMYWYRQDPGQGLRLIYYSQIVNDFQKGDIAEGYSVSREKKESFPLTVTSAQKNPTAFYLCASARGAGTEASFGQGTRLTVV.

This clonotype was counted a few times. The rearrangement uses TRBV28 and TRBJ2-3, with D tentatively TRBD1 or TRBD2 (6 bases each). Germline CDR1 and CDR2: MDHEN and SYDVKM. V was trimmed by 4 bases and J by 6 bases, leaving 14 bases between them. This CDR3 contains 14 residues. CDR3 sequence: CASSYEPGADTQYF. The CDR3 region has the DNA TGTGCCAGCAGTTACGAGCCGGGGGCGGATACGCAGTATTTT.

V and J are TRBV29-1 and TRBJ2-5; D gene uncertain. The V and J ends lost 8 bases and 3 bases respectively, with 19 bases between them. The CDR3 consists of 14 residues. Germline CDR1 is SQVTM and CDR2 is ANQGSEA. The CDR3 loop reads CSLLSAPVEETQYF. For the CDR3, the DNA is TGCAGCCTCCTGAGCGCCCCAGTCGAAGAGACCCAGTACTTC.

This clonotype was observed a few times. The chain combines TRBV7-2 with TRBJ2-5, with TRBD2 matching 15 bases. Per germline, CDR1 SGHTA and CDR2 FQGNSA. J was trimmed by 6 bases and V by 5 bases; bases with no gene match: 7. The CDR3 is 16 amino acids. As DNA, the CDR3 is TGTGCCAGCAGCACGGGACTAGCGGGAGGTGGGAAGACCCAGTACTTC. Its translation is CASSTGLAGGGKTQYF.

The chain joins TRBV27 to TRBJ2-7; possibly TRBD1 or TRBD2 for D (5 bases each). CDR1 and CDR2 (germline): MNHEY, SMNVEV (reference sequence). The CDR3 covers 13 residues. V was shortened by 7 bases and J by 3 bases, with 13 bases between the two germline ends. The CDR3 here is CASTPGPNYEQYF. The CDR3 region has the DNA TGTGCCAGCACGCCGGGACCGAACTACGAGCAGTACTTC.

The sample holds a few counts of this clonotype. This chain's CDR3 is CSARQGAFNTGELFF. In DNA form, the CDR3 reads TGCAGCGCCAGACAGGGGGCGTTTAACACCGGGGAGCTGTTTTTT. The chain employs TRBV29-1 and TRBJ2-2, with TRBD1 matching over 10 bases. The CDR3 covers 15 residues. The germline V gene encodes CDR1 SQVTM and CDR2 ANQGSEA. With 7 bases clipped from V and 2 bases from J, the junction kept 7 bases outside the gene matches.

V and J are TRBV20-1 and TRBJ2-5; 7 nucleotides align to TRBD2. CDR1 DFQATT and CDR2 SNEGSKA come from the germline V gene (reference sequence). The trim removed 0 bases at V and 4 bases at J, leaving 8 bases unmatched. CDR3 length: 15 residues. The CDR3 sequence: CSARDPAGSVETQYF. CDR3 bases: TGCAGTGCTAGAGATCCAGCGGGATCGGTAGAGACCCAGTACTTC.

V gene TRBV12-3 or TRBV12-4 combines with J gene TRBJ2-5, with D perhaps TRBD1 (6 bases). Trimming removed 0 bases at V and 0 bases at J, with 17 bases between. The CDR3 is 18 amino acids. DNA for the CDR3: TGTGCCAGCAGTTTAGCGTATGCTACAGGGCCCTACCAAGAGACCCAGTACTTC. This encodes CASSLAYATGPYQETQYF.

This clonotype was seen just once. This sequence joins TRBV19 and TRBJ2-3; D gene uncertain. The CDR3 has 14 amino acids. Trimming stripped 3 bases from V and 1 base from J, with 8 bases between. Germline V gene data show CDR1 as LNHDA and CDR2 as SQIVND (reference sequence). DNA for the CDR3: TGTGCCAGTAGTATTCGAACAGGCACAGATACGCAGTATTTT. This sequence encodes CASSIRTGTDTQYF.

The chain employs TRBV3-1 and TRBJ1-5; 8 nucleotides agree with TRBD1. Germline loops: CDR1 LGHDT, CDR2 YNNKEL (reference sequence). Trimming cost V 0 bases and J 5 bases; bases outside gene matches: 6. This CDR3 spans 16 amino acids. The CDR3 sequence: CASSQDRQGCHQPQHF. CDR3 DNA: TGTGCCAGCAGCCAAGATCGACAGGGGTGCCATCAGCCCCAGCATTTT.

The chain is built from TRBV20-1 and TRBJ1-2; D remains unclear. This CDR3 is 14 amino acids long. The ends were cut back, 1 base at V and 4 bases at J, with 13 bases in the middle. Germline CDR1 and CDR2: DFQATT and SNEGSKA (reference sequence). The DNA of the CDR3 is TGCAGTGCTAGAGCCAGCCAACTCGTCTATGGCTACACCTTC. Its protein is CSARASQLVYGYTF.

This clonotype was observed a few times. CDR3 DNA: TGTGCCATCAGTGAGACTAGCGGGAGGGTGAACTACGAGCAGTACTTC. Translating gives CAISETSGRVNYEQYF. This rearrangement joins TRBV10-3 to TRBJ2-7; 13 nucleotides align to TRBD2. CDR1 and CDR2 from the germline V gene are ENHRY and SYGVKD. After removal of 2 bases from V and 3 bases from J, the junction contained 4 bases not matched to a gene. The CDR3 totals 16 residues.